The 10 T cell receptor beta chains reported below all come from one sample, sequenced in a study of T cells after posttransplantation cyclophosphamide. Assay used: immunoSEQ multiplex PCR; TCRdb lists only in-frame clones, some missing. This table has around 43,000 clones, roughly 92% appearing once. Sequenced: PBMCs. The origin of the receptors is a woman in her 50s in good health and a related stem cell transplant donor.

The CDR3 loop reads CASSLDTPGPYEQYF. CDR3 DNA sequence: TGTGCCAGCAGCTTAGACACACCCGGCCCCTACGAGCAGTACTTC. This rearrangement joins TRBV28 to TRBJ2-7; no definite D call. CDR1 and CDR2 from the germline V gene are MDHEN and SYDVKM. The V end was cut by 6 bases, the J end by 2 bases, with 17 bases between. The CDR3 has 15 amino acids.

This rearrangement joins TRBV11-2 to TRBJ1-3; the D gene is possibly TRBD1 (5 bases). Germline V CDR1 and CDR2: SGHAT, FQNNGV. Trimming removed 5 bases at V and 0 bases at J, with 17 bases between. This CDR3 has 17 amino acids. CDR3 region: CASSPTRTGFSGNTIYF. In DNA form, the CDR3 reads TGTGCCAGCAGCCCCACCCGAACAGGCTTCTCTGGAAACACCATATATTTT.

This clone showed up just once. V and J are TRBV7-8 and TRBJ2-1; D not certain. Germline V lookup: CDR1 SGHVS, CDR2 FQNEAQ. The germline V and J ends were trimmed by 8 bases and 0 bases, with 8 bases remaining between them. The CDR3 consists of 13 residues. The CDR3 region has the DNA TGTGCCAGCCAACCCAGCTCCTACAATGAGCAGTTCTTC. Residues: CASQPSSYNEQFF. Full variable domain (missing parts from reference TRBV7-8 and TRBJ2-1): GAGVSQSPRYKVAKRGQDVALRCDPISGHVSLFWYQQALGQGPEFLTYFQNEAQLDKSGLPSDRFFAERPEGSVSTLKIQRTQQEDSAVYLCASQPSSYNEQFFGPGTRLTVL.

The chain recombines TRBV7-2 with TRBJ1-1, with a tentative D call TRBD1 (5 bases). CDR1 is SGHTA and CDR2 is FQGNSA in the germline V gene. This CDR3 has 14 residues. V was pared by 4 bases and J by 6 bases, with 15 bases between. The CDR3 region is CASSSGGRDAEAFF. The CDR3 bases are TGTGCCAGCAGCTCGGGAGGTAGGGACGCTGAAGCTTTCTTT.

The rearrangement links TRBV5-1 to TRBJ2-7; 12 bases are shared with TRBD2. Germline V gene data show CDR1 as SGHRS and CDR2 as YFSETQ. Trimming cost V 4 bases and J 4 bases; bases outside gene matches: 15. The CDR3 has 18 residues. The CDR3 sequence is CASSRLAGASSVSYEQYF. CDR3 coding DNA: TGCGCCAGCAGCCGACTAGCGGGGGCTTCGTCGGTTTCTTACGAGCAGTACTTC.

This chain joins TRBV19 and TRBJ1-5, with 7 positions matching TRBD1. CDR1 is LNHDA and CDR2 is SQIVND in the germline V gene (reference sequence). Losses at the gene ends were 1 base for V and 9 bases for J; bases not matched to a gene: 9. The CDR3 is 15 residues long. The CDR3 reads CASSIARDRVRPQHF. In DNA form, the CDR3 reads TGTGCCAGTAGTATAGCGCGGGACAGAGTCCGGCCCCAGCATTTT. Together with reference TRBV19 and TRBJ1-5, the CDR3 gives the full variable domain: DGGITQSPKYLFRKEGQNVTLSCEQNLNHDAMYWYRQDPGQGLRLIYYSQIVNDFQKGDIAEGYSVSREKKESFPLTVTSAQKNPTAFYLCASSIARDRVRPQHFGDGTRLSIL.

The J gene is TRBJ2-7, the V gene TRBV19, with D possibly being TRBD2 (5 bases). Germline CDR1 is LNHDA and CDR2 is SQIVND (reference sequence). CDR3 length: 15 amino acids. Deletions cut 1 base from V and 2 bases from J, with 12 bases between. The CDR3 nucleotides are TGTGCCAGTAGTATAGGGCTAGCCGGGCCCTACGAGCAGTACTTC. It codes for CASSIGLAGPYEQYF.

The chain joins TRBV6-1 to TRBJ2-7; 7 bases map to TRBD1. Losses at the gene ends were 1 base for V and 6 bases for J; bases not matched to a gene: 6. This CDR3 is 14 amino acids long. Germline values: CDR1 MNHNS, CDR2 SASEGT. The CDR3 sequence: CASSEVGAGGEQYF. As DNA, the CDR3 is TGTGCCAGCAGTGAAGTGGGGGCAGGGGGCGAGCAGTACTTC.

The rearrangement joins TRBV30 to TRBJ2-1, with 13 positions matching TRBD2. CDR3 size: 16 residues. The trim removed 1 base at V and 9 bases at J, leaving 9 bases unmatched. The V gene's germline CDR1 is GTSNPN and CDR2 SVGIG (reference sequence). The CDR3 coding sequence is TGTGCCTGGAGTGAAAGCCGGACTAGCGGGAGAAGTGAGCAGTTCTTC. Translating gives CAWSESRTSGRSEQFF.

The gene calls are TRBV11-2 and TRBJ2-5, with 8 positions matching TRBD1. The junction had 3 bases not matched to a gene; V was cut back by 5 bases and J by 4 bases. This CDR3 has 13 amino acids. CDR1 and CDR2 from the germline V gene are SGHAT and FQNNGV. The CDR3 nucleotides are TGTGCCAGCAGCCCAGGGGGCGGAGAGACCCAGTACTTC. This translates into CASSPGGGETQYF.